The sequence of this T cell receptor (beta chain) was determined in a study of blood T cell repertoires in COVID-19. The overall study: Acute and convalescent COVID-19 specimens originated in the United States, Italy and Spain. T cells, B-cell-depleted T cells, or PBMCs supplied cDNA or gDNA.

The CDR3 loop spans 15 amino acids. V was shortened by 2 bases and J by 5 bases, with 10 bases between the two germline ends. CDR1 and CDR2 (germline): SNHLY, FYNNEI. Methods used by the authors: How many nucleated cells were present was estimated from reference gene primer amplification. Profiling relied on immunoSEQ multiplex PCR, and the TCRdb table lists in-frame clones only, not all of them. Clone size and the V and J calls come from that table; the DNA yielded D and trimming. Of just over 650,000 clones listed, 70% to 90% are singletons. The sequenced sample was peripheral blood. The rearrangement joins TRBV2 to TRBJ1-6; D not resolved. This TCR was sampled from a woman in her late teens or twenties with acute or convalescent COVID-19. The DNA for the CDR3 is TGTGCCAGCAGTGAAAAAGGGAGGGATAATTCACCCCTCCACTTT. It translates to CASSEKGRDNSPLHF.